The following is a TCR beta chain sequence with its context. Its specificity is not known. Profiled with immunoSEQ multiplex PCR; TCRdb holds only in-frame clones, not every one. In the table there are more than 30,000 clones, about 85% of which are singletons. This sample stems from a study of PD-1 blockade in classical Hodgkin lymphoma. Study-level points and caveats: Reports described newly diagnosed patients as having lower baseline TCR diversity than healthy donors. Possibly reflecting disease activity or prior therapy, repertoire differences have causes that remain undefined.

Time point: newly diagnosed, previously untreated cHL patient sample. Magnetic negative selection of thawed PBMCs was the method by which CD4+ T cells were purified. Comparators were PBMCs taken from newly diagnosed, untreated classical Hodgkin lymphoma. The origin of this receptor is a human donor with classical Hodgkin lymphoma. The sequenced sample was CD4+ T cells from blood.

CDR3 in amino acids: CSAMDSSYEQYV. CDR3 sequence (DNA): TGCAGCGCTATGGACAGTTCCTACGAGCAGTACGTC. The chain has TRBV29-1 and TRBJ2-7; possible D gene TRBD1, 6 bases. Germline V gives CDR1 SQVTM, CDR2 ANQGSEA. The CDR3 has 12 amino acids. The V end lost 7 bases, the J end lost 1 base, and 11 bases lay between the germline ends.